Below, 32 T cell receptor beta chains from the same sample are listed, as sequenced in a study of PD-1 blockade in classical Hodgkin lymphoma. Sequencing was performed with immunoSEQ multiplex PCR; in TCRdb, only in-frame clones are kept and a portion is missing. The repertoire holds about 110,000 clones, with roughly nine tenths as singletons. Every one of the patients relapsed after autologous stem cell transplantation (brentuximab vedotin exposure was variable). Specimen: peripheral blood mononuclear cells (PBMCs), collected before the second cycle of nivolumab. These receptors all come from a human donor with classical Hodgkin lymphoma.

The J gene is TRBJ2-7, the V gene TRBV2; a weak D match, TRBD2 (6 bases). The germline CDR1 and CDR2 sequences are SNHLY and FYNNEI. This CDR3 contains 14 residues. Trimming removed 3 bases from V and 7 bases from J, with 16 bases in between. The DNA of the CDR3 is TGTGCCAGCAGTGATGGGGGGACGCTTAATGAGCAGTACTTC. This codes for CASSDGGTLNEQYF.

The J gene is TRBJ2-7, the V gene TRBV7-2; TRBD2 might be the D (5 bases). The CDR3 is made up of 15 amino acids. Germline V gene lookup returns CDR1 SGHTA and CDR2 FQGNSA. Trimming shortened V by 2 bases and J by 2 bases, and 13 bases separated the two germline ends. The CDR3 coding sequence is TGTGCCAGCAGCTTATGGCCCGAGGGAACCTACGAGCAGTACTTC. Translation: CASSLWPEGTYEQYF. The complete variable domain, with remaining parts taken from reference TRBV7-2 and TRBJ2-7, reads GAGVSQSPSNKVTEKGKDVELRCDPISGHTALYWYRQSLGQGLEFLIYFQGNSAPDKSGLPSDRFSAERTGGSVSTLTIQRTQQEDSAVYLCASSLWPEGTYEQYFGPGTRLTVT.

In its sample, this clone was seen a few times. The gene calls are TRBV6-5 and TRBJ1-3; D is uncertain. The CDR3 loop spans 15 amino acids. With 0 bases removed from V and 5 bases from J, the gap between germline ends came to 11 bases. CDR1 is MNHEY, CDR2 SVGAGI, per germline. The CDR3 DNA sequence: TGTGCCAGCAGTTACTCGACGGACCCTCGAAACACCATATATTTT. It codes for CASSYSTDPRNTIYF.

The chain combines TRBV10-2 with TRBJ2-1, with D possibly being TRBD2 (5 bases). Per germline, CDR1 WSHSY and CDR2 SAAADI. Between the trimmed V and J ends, which lost 1 base and 0 bases, there was a span of 10 bases. The length of the CDR3 is 16 residues. The CDR3 reads CASSEFSTNSYNEQFF. The CDR3 region has the DNA TGCGCCAGCAGTGAGTTCTCGACTAACTCCTACAATGAGCAGTTCTTC.

This rearrangement joins TRBV27 to TRBJ2-2; no firm D call. V lost 2 bases and J lost 1, with 2 bases in between. The V gene's germline CDR1 is MNHEY and CDR2 SMNVEV (reference sequence). The CDR3 totals 13 residues. The CDR3 DNA reads as TGTGCCAGCAGTTTAATGAACACCGGGGAGCTGTTTTTT. The encoded protein is CASSLMNTGELFF.

The chain carries TRBV15 and TRBJ2-1; TRBD2 matches 8 bases. This CDR3 has 16 residues. V shed 8 bases, J shed 4 bases, and the junction held 13 bases outside the gene matches. Germline V gives CDR1 LNHNV, CDR2 YYDKDF (reference sequence). CDR3 in amino acids: CATDAVSREGYNEQFF. For the CDR3, the DNA is TGTGCCACCGACGCGGTATCACGGGAGGGATACAATGAGCAGTTCTTC.

Written as DNA, the CDR3 is TGTGCCAGCAGCTTGGCCTGGGGACCCCGGGAGGGCCGGGATGAGCAGTTCTTC. Its protein product is CASSLAWGPREGRDEQFF. The genes are TRBV5-6 and TRBJ2-1; 8 bases align to TRBD2. This CDR3 has 18 residues. The V segment lost 0 bases and the J segment 8 bases; nucleotides outside the gene matches: 16. In germline, CDR1 is SGHDT, CDR2 YYEEEE.

The J gene is TRBJ2-1, the V gene TRBV28, with D unresolved. The CDR3 is made up of 14 amino acids. Trimming shortened V by 5 bases and J by 11 bases, and 19 bases separated the two germline ends. In germline, CDR1 is MDHEN, CDR2 SYDVKM. For the CDR3, the DNA is TGTGCCAGCAGTCCCTCTGGCAGCAGCGCAAAGCAGTTCTTC. Its translation: CASSPSGSSAKQFF.

This rearrangement joins TRBV4-3 to TRBJ2-2, with 12 bases aligning to TRBD2. The CDR3 is 15 residues long. Looked up from germline, CDR1 is LGHNA and CDR2 is YSLEER. The V gene end was trimmed by 5 bases and the J gene end by 7 bases; junction bases not matched to a gene: 5. CDR3 amino acids: CASSYASGRGGELFF. The CDR3 DNA is TGCGCCAGCAGCTATGCTAGCGGGAGGGGCGGGGAGCTGTTTTTT.

The chain uses TRBV19 and TRBJ1-1; D not resolved. V gave up 7 bases and J gave up 0 bases, with 9 bases separating them. The CDR3 sequence is 13 residues long. The germline CDR1 and CDR2 sequences are LNHDA and SQIVND (reference sequence). In DNA, the CDR3 is TGTGCCAGTAATCGGGTGTTGAACACTGAAGCTTTCTTT. Residues: CASNRVLNTEAFF. Filled out from reference TRBV19 and TRBJ1-1, the complete variable domain reads DGGITQSPKYLFRKEGQNVTLSCEQNLNHDAMYWYRQDPGQGLRLIYYSQIVNDFQKGDIAEGYSVSREKKESFPLTVTSAQKNPTAFYLCASNRVLNTEAFFGQGTRLTVV.

Note on this clone: Different DNA sequences within this sample yield the same CDR3. This rearrangement joins TRBV6-1 to TRBJ1-5; D possibly corresponds to TRBD1 (5 bases). CDR3 size: 15 residues. Germline CDR1 MNHNS, CDR2 SASEGT. Trimming took off 6 bases at V and 6 bases at J, with 18 bases between the two ends. The chain's CDR3 is CASSGDGKLGQPQHF. In DNA, the CDR3 is TGTGCCAGCAGCGGGGACGGGAAACTGGGTCAGCCCCAGCATTTT.

The chain combines TRBV5-1 with TRBJ1-2; 10 bases map to TRBD1. The length of the CDR3 is 12 residues. V lost 7 bases, J lost 3 bases, and 0 bases stayed unmatched. The germline CDR1 and CDR2 sequences are SGHRS and YFSETQ. This CDR3 is CASGQGDYGYTF. CDR3 nucleotides: TGCGCCAGCGGACAGGGGGACTATGGCTACACCTTC.

V gene TRBV29-1 combines with J gene TRBJ2-2; a possible D gene is TRBD1 (5 bases). V lost 6 bases and J lost 1, with 9 bases in between. The CDR3 spans 13 residues. CDR1 is SQVTM, CDR2 ANQGSEA, per germline. Here the CDR3 reads CSVVGQNTGELFF. The CDR3 coding sequence is TGCAGCGTCGTGGGGCAGAACACCGGGGAGCTGTTTTTT.

This chain links TRBV29-1 with TRBJ2-7; D is unresolved. This CDR3 has 13 amino acids. The germline CDR1 and CDR2 sequences are SQVTM and ANQGSEA. CDR3: CSITSALSYEQYF. The CDR3 DNA follows: TGCAGTATCACCTCGGCGCTCTCCTACGAGCAGTACTTC.

J is TRBJ1-2 and V is TRBV30; 7 bases match TRBD1. The V gene end was trimmed by 1 base and the J gene end by 14 bases; junction bases not matched to a gene: 7. This CDR3 region has 11 residues. The germline V gene encodes CDR1 GTSNPN and CDR2 SVGIG (reference sequence). The CDR3 region is CAWSDGGQRTF. The CDR3 nucleotides read TGTGCCTGGAGTGATGGGGGACAGAGGACCTTC.

The chain combines TRBV2 with TRBJ1-5; TRBD1 matches at 8 bases. Trimming removed 1 base from V and 3 bases from J; junction bases left unmatched: 2. Germline CDR1 is SNHLY and CDR2 is FYNNEI. The CDR3 sequence is 15 residues long. CDR3 in DNA: TGTGCCAGCAGTGAAGGACAGGGGCCCAATCAGCCCCAGCATTTT. Its protein is CASSEGQGPNQPQHF.

The CDR3 spells CASSPGVDQPQHF. CDR3 sequence (DNA): TGTGCCAGCTCACCAGGTGTGGATCAGCCCCAGCATTTT. The chain joins TRBV18 to TRBJ1-5; D unresolved. CDR1 is KGHSH, CDR2 LQKENI, per germline. The CDR3 is made up of 13 amino acids. V lost 2 bases, J lost 5 bases, and 7 bases lay in between.

As regards this clone: In the same sample, other DNA sequences code for this CDR3. The V call is TRBV7-6, the J call TRBJ2-7; possibly TRBD1 or TRBD2 for D (5 bases each). The CDR3 has 14 amino acids. Trimming removed 5 bases from V and 2 bases from J, with 13 bases in between. The germline V gene has CDR1 SGHVS and CDR2 FNYEAQ. Here the CDR3 DNA reads TGTGCCAGCAGCCTGGGGGACGGAGCCTACGAGCAGTACTTC. The encoded protein is CASSLGDGAYEQYF.

This rearrangement joins TRBV30 to TRBJ2-1; 11 nucleotides line up with TRBD2. The CDR3 is made up of 14 amino acids. In germline, CDR1 is GTSNPN, CDR2 SVGIG (reference sequence). Losses at the gene ends were 1 base for V and 9 bases for J; bases not matched to a gene: 5. CDR3 sequence: CAWSGLAGMSEQFF. The CDR3 coding sequence is TGTGCCTGGAGTGGACTAGCGGGAATGAGTGAGCAGTTCTTC.

The rearrangement joins TRBV29-1 to TRBJ1-5, with a weak D call TRBD1 (6 bases). This CDR3 contains 16 residues. Trimming took off 3 bases at V and 0 bases at J, with 15 bases between the two ends. Germline assignment: CDR1 SQVTM and CDR2 ANQGSEA. CDR3 region: CSVDQGKIYSNQPQHF. The DNA for the CDR3 is TGCAGCGTTGACCAGGGGAAGATCTATAGCAATCAGCCCCAGCATTTT.

The chain combines TRBV5-1 with TRBJ2-7; D unclear. CDR1 SGHRS and CDR2 YFSETQ come from the germline V gene. V lost 3 bases, J lost 3 bases, and 4 bases lay in between. This CDR3 comprises 11 residues. As DNA, the CDR3 is TGCGCCAGCAGCTCCAACTACGAGCAGTACTTC. Protein sequence: CASSSNYEQYF.

The V and J genes are TRBV6-5 and TRBJ1-2, with 7 bases fitting TRBD1. This CDR3 has 13 amino acids. Per the germline V gene, CDR1 is MNHEY and CDR2 is SVGAGI. V shed 6 bases and J 7 bases; nucleotides not matched to a gene: 8. In nucleotides, the CDR3 is TGTGCCAGCAGAGACGGGACAGTGGGTGGCTACACCTTC. This gives the protein CASRDGTVGGYTF.

J is TRBJ1-5 and V is TRBV7-6, with D hard to call. V was trimmed by 5 bases and J by 3 bases, leaving 5 bases between them. The CDR3 spans 12 residues. Germline CDR1 reads SGHVS; CDR2 reads FNYEAQ. For the CDR3, the DNA is TGTGCCAGCAGCCTTTACAATCAGCCCCAGCATTTT. It codes for CASSLYNQPQHF.

The rearrangement joins TRBV2 to TRBJ2-7; unclear D gene. V dropped 3 bases and J dropped 2 bases, with 14 bases sitting between them. The germline CDR1 and CDR2 sequences are SNHLY and FYNNEI. The CDR3 has 15 amino acids. DNA for the CDR3: TGTGCCAGCAGTGATTACGCTGACTCAACCTACGAGCAGTACTTC. Protein: CASSDYADSTYEQYF.

The rearrangement uses TRBV11-3 and TRBJ2-3; D not certain. The CDR3 consists of 15 residues. CDR1 SGHNT and CDR2 YENEEA come from the germline V gene. With 3 bases removed from V and 4 bases from J, the gap between germline ends came to 14 bases. The CDR3 loop is CASSLSEFGPDTQYF. The CDR3 DNA reads as TGTGCCAGCAGCTTGTCGGAGTTCGGGCCAGATACGCAGTATTTT. The variable domain in full, with the rest retrieved from reference TRBV11-3 and TRBJ2-3, is EAGVVQSPRYKIIEKKQPVAFWCNPISGHNTLYWYLQNLGQGPELLIRYENEEAVDDSQLPKDRFSAERLKGVDSTLKIQPAELGDSAVYLCASSLSEFGPDTQYFGPGTRLTVL.

This clone showed up just once. The V gene is TRBV19, the J gene TRBJ1-1, with D tentatively TRBD1 (5 bases). Per the germline V gene, CDR1 is LNHDA and CDR2 is SQIVND (reference sequence). Trimming left V 0 bases short and J 2 bases short, with 13 bases between. This CDR3 comprises 16 residues. The CDR3 region has the DNA TGTGCCAGTAGTATAGATCAGAGGGGTGGAAACACTGAAGCTTTCTTT. The encoded protein is CASSIDQRGGNTEAFF.

This clone appeared once. This chain connects TRBV18 to TRBJ1-4; TRBD1 matches 7 bases. Germline CDR1 KGHSH, CDR2 LQKENI. The length of the CDR3 is 14 residues. Germline trimming cut 5 bases from V and 6 bases from J; bases unmatched to any gene: 6. The CDR3 protein is CASSMTGLDEKLFF. The CDR3 region has the DNA TGTGCCAGCTCAATGACAGGGTTGGATGAAAAACTGTTTTTT.

The chain has TRBV7-4 and TRBJ1-1; D unresolved. Trimming left V 5 bases short and J 3 bases short, with 7 bases between. This CDR3 has 12 residues. Per the germline V gene, CDR1 is SGHVT and CDR2 is SQSDAQ. DNA for the CDR3: TGTGCCAGCAGCCCTGTGCACACTGAAGCTTTCTTT. It yields the protein CASSPVHTEAFF.

This chain connects TRBV27 to TRBJ2-5; either TRBD1 or TRBD2 may supply D (5 bases each). Trimming removed 1 base at V and 5 bases at J, with 14 bases between. The CDR3 runs to 15 residues. CDR1 is MNHEY and CDR2 is SMNVEV in the germline V gene (reference sequence). CDR3 bases: TGTGCCAGCAGTTTATTCGGGGCGTCTCGGGAGACCCAGTACTTC. Translation: CASSLFGASRETQYF.

This sequence joins TRBV30 and TRBJ2-3, with unresolved D. V was shortened by 3 bases and J by 1 base, with 5 bases between the two germline ends. CDR1 is GTSNPN and CDR2 is SVGIG in the germline V gene (reference sequence). The CDR3 length is 12 residues. CDR3 bases: TGTGCCTGGAGGCGTGGCACAGATACGCAGTATTTT. This codes for CAWRRGTDTQYF.

The rearrangement links TRBV25-1 to TRBJ2-3; D call uncertain. Germline CDR1 reads MGHDK; CDR2 reads SYGVNS. The CDR3 length is 12 residues. With 1 base removed from V and 4 bases from J, the gap between germline ends came to 3 bases. The CDR3 nucleotides read TGTGCCAGCAGTGAATCGGCAGATACGCAGTATTTT. Amino acids: CASSESADTQYF.

The chain links TRBV6-5 to TRBJ1-2; no clear D. The germline CDR1 and CDR2 sequences are MNHEY and SVGAGI. This CDR3 contains 12 residues. The germline V and J ends were trimmed by 6 bases and 6 bases, with 11 bases remaining between them. CDR3 coding DNA: TGTGCCAGCAGCAATAGGACGGATGGCTACACCTTC. It is translated as CASSNRTDGYTF.